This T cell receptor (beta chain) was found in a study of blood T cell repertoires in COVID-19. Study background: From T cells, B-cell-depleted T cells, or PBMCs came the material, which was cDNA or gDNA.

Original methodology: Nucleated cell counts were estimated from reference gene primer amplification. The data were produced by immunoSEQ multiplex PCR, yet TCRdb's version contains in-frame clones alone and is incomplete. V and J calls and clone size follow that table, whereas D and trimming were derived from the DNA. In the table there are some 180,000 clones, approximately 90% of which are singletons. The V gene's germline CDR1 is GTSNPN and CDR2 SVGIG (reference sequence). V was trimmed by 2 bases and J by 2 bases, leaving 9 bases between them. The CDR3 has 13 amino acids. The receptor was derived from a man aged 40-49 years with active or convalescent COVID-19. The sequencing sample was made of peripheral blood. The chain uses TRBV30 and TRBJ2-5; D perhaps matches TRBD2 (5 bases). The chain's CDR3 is CAWSSDFQETQYF. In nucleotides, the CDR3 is TGTGCCTGGAGTTCGGACTTTCAAGAGACCCAGTACTTC. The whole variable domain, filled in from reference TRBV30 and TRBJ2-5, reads SQTIHQWPATLVQPVGSPLSLECTVEGTSNPNLYWYRQAAGRGLQLLFYSVGIGQISSEVPQNLSASRPQDRQFILSSKKLLLSDSGFYLCAWSSDFQETQYFGPGTRLLVL.